Below, 14 T cell receptor beta chains from the same sample are listed, as sequenced in a study of cytomegalovirus exposure and HLA in healthy donors. PCR involved 60 Vbeta and 13 Jbeta primers. Method: immunoSEQ multiplex PCR; TCRdb's copy keeps in-frame clones and lacks some. The table has about 130,000 clones, roughly four fifths seen once. The specimen sequenced was PBMCs. These receptors were obtained from a female donor in good health and CMV-seropositive.

The CDR3 coding sequence is TGTGCCAGCAGCCACACAGGGGCCGACGGAGACACTGAAGCTTTCTTT. Its translation: CASSHTGADGDTEAFF. J is TRBJ1-1 and V is TRBV28; 7 nucleotides agree with TRBD1. Germline values: CDR1 MDHEN, CDR2 SYDVKM. The CDR3 totals 16 residues. The junction had 13 bases not matched to a gene; V was cut back by 6 bases and J by 3 bases.

This clone was detected once. Its ends do not fully match the called genes, so a read error is possible. The rearrangement links TRBV7-2 to TRBJ2-7, with unresolved D. Germline CDR1 and CDR2: SGHTA and FQGNSA. The CDR3 spans 14 residues. CDR3 sequence reads: CASTLDFSSYEQYF. The CDR3 region has the DNA TGTGCCAGCACCTTAGACTTTAGCTCCTACGAGCAGTACTTC. The full variable domain, rest sourced from reference TRBV7-2 and TRBJ2-7, is GAGVSQSPSNKVTEKGKDVELRCDPISGHTALYWYRQSLGQGLEFLIYFQGNSAPDKSGLPSDRFSAERTGGSVSTLTIQRTQQEDSAVYLCASTLDFSSYEQYFGPGTRLTVT.

The chain joins TRBV2 to TRBJ2-3; 10 nucleotides match TRBD1. The CDR3 length is 15 residues. Trimming removed 7 bases from V and 1 base from J; junction bases left unmatched: 5. The germline V gene encodes CDR1 SNHLY and CDR2 FYNNEI. The CDR3 DNA follows: TGTGCCAGCACGCGCGGACAGGGGGGCACAGATACGCAGTATTTT. This codes for CASTRGQGGTDTQYF.

The chain has TRBV2 and TRBJ2-6; the D gene is possibly TRBD1 (6 bases). This CDR3 region has 16 residues. Germline assignment: CDR1 SNHLY and CDR2 FYNNEI. Trimming shortened V by 3 bases and J by 5 bases, and 14 bases separated the two germline ends. The CDR3 region has the DNA TGTGCCAGCAGTGACCAAGGACAGCAGAGGGCCAACGTCCTGACTTTC. Residues: CASSDQGQQRANVLTF.

V usage is TRBV28 and J usage is TRBJ1-2, with D tentatively TRBD1 (5 bases). Germline V CDR1 and CDR2: MDHEN, SYDVKM. The V gene lost 3 bases and the J gene lost 10 bases, with 21 bases spanning the gap. The CDR3 is 15 amino acids. The CDR3 bases are TGTGCCAGCAGTTTCGGCGGGGGGGGAGGAAGTGACTACACCTTC. Amino acid sequence: CASSFGGGGGSDYTF.

The chain has TRBV7-2 and TRBJ1-1; 7 bases align to TRBD1. CDR1 SGHTA and CDR2 FQGNSA come from the germline V gene. This CDR3 has 15 amino acids. The junction had 2 bases not matched to a gene; V was cut back by 0 bases and J by 1 base. CDR3 bases: TGTGCCAGCAGCTTAGCCCGGACAGGGAACACTGAAGCTTTCTTT. It encodes CASSLARTGNTEAFF.

This chain links TRBV28 with TRBJ1-3; maybe TRBD1 (6 bases). In germline, CDR1 is MDHEN, CDR2 SYDVKM. This CDR3 comprises 12 residues. The ends were cut back, 5 bases at V and 8 bases at J, with 10 bases in the middle. The CDR3 nucleotides read TGTGCCAGCAGTACAGGGTTGTACACCATATATTTT. Residues: CASSTGLYTIYF. The full variable domain, in which reference TRBV28 and TRBJ1-3 provide the parts outside the CDR3, is DVKVTQSSRYLVKRTGEKVFLECVQDMDHENMFWYRQDPGLGLRLIYFSYDVKMKEKGDIPEGYSVSREKKERFSLILESASTNQTSMYLCASSTGLYTIYFGEGSWLTVV.

The rearrangement links TRBV29-1 to TRBJ1-6; 7 bases map to TRBD1. CDR1 and CDR2 (germline): SQVTM, ANQGSEA. V lost 7 bases to trimming and J lost 10 bases; unmatched junction nucleotides: 13. CDR3 length: 14 amino acids. In DNA, the CDR3 is TGCAGCGCGAAGGAACAGGGGCAGGGATCACCCCTCCACTTT. It encodes CSAKEQGQGSPLHF.

This sequence joins TRBV4-1 and TRBJ2-5; 11 nucleotides align to TRBD2. The germline CDR1 and CDR2 sequences are MGHRA and YSYEKL. This CDR3 has 16 residues. Germline trimming cut 0 bases from V and 1 base from J; bases unmatched to any gene: 1. The CDR3 protein is CASSQDGTSGQETQYF. CDR3 bases: TGCGCCAGCAGCCAAGATGGGACTAGCGGCCAAGAGACCCAGTACTTC.

This clone was recorded a few times. This chain uses TRBV7-9 with TRBJ2-7; D unclear. The V and J ends lost 5 bases and 2 bases respectively, with 10 bases between them. Germline values: CDR1 SEHNR, CDR2 FQNEAQ (reference sequence). The CDR3 has 13 residues. In DNA, the CDR3 is TGTGCCAGCAGCCGCACCCCAGCCTACGAGCAGTACTTC. The encoded protein is CASSRTPAYEQYF.

The chain combines TRBV19 with TRBJ2-2, with 9 bases lining up with TRBD1. Germline V gene lookup returns CDR1 LNHDA and CDR2 SQIVND (reference sequence). The V and J ends lost 8 bases and 1 base, in that order; junction bases with no gene match: 2. The length of the CDR3 is 14 residues. The CDR3 here is CASEGQGNTGELFF. The CDR3 DNA is TGTGCCAGTGAGGGACAGGGGAACACCGGGGAGCTGTTTTTT. The full variable domain, in which reference TRBV19 and TRBJ2-2 provide the parts outside the CDR3, is DGGITQSPKYLFRKEGQNVTLSCEQNLNHDAMYWYRQDPGQGLRLIYYSQIVNDFQKGDIAEGYSVSREKKESFPLTVTSAQKNPTAFYLCASEGQGNTGELFFGEGSRLTVL.

With regard to this clone: Other DNA sequences in the sample encode the same CDR3. The genes are TRBV5-1 and TRBJ2-7; the match to TRBD1 covers 11 bases. CDR1 SGHRS and CDR2 YFSETQ come from the germline V gene. V was clipped by 4 bases and J by 0 bases; unmatched bases: 6. This CDR3 contains 16 residues. CDR3 sequence: CASSAGQGGNSYEQYF. The CDR3 DNA reads TGCGCCAGCAGCGCGGGACAGGGGGGAAACTCCTACGAGCAGTACTTC.

The chain couples TRBV18 to TRBJ2-2; 7 bases map to TRBD2. The CDR3 runs to 14 residues. CDR1 is KGHSH, CDR2 LQKENI, per germline. Trimming at V came to 1 base and at J to 4 bases, leaving 0 bases not matched to a gene. DNA for the CDR3: TGTGCCAGCTCACCACGGGAGGGCACCGGGGAGCTGTTTTTT. Translated: CASSPREGTGELFF.

This clone was observed a handful of times. CDR3 nucleotides: TGTGCCAGCAGCGCTCTAGCGGGGGGGGAAGACAATGAGCAGTTCTTC. Translation gives CASSALAGGEDNEQFF. V is TRBV9 and J is TRBJ2-1, with TRBD2 matching over 12 bases. The CDR3 is 16 amino acids. Germline assignment: CDR1 SGDLS and CDR2 YYNGEE. V was pared by 3 bases and J by 5 bases, with 6 bases of the junction left unmatched. The full variable domain, rest sourced from reference TRBV9 and TRBJ2-1, is DSGVTQTPKHLITATGQRVTLRCSPRSGDLSVYWYQQSLDQGLQFLIQYYNGEERAKGNILERFSAQQFPDLHSELNLSSLELGDSALYFCASSALAGGEDNEQFFGPGTRLTVL.